This entry lists 21 T cell receptor beta chains sequenced from one sample in a study of regulatory T cells in long-lasting Graves disease. Time point reported: newly diagnosed GD, antithyroid drugs for less than 3 months. The TCR library was made from RNA extracted from PBMCs. With iRepertoire HTBI primers and Arm-PCR of CDR3 regions, TCR beta libraries were built. TCRdb passed the multiplex PCR reads through MiXCR, listing each CDR3 protein once. Among 200,000 to 250,000 distinct CDR3 sequences listed, about 18% were seen once. This sample comprised peripheral blood mononuclear cells (PBMCs), obtained at new diagnosis, from a patient treated with antithyroid drugs. Receptor source: a female donor with Graves disease.

This clonotype was counted ten times or more. This sequence joins TRBV3-1 and TRBJ2-3; D might be TRBD2 (6 bases). Germline V gene data show CDR1 as LGHDT and CDR2 as YNNKEL (reference sequence). V shed 8 bases and J shed 1 base, with 10 bases lying between them. The CDR3 loop spans 13 amino acids. The CDR3 region is CASRDFGTDTQYF. CDR3 in DNA: TGTGCCAGCCGGGACTTCGGCACAGATACGCAGTATTTT.

This clonotype was seen ten or more times. The genes are TRBV6-1 and TRBJ1-5; tentative D call: TRBD1 (5 bases). CDR3 length: 13 residues. From germline, CDR1 is MNHNS and CDR2 SASEGT. V lost 6 bases and J lost 7, with 13 bases in between. Here the CDR3 reads CASSPSGGQPQHF. CDR3 coding DNA: TGTGCCAGCAGCCCGTCGGGGGGGCAGCCCCAGCATTTT.

This clonotype has at least ten counts. This chain joins TRBV7-2 and TRBJ1-2; possibly TRBD1 for D (5 bases). CDR1 SGHTA and CDR2 FQGNSA come from the germline V gene. V dropped 6 bases and J dropped 6 bases, with 20 bases sitting between them. The CDR3 is 15 residues long. CDR3 amino acids: CASSYRQPPGDGYTF. In DNA, the CDR3 is TGTGCCAGCAGTTATCGACAGCCCCCGGGGGATGGCTACACCTTC.

The gene calls are TRBV28 and TRBJ1-6; D remains ambiguous. This CDR3 has 16 amino acids. V gave up 3 bases and J gave up 12 bases, with 21 bases separating them. Germline lookup yields CDR1 MDHEN and CDR2 SYDVKM. CDR3 DNA: TGTGCCAGCAGTTTTATTCGCGTATCAGGTCGGGTACCCCTCCACTTT. This sequence encodes CASSFIRVSGRVPLHF.

This clonotype was detected many times. This chain connects TRBV10-3 to TRBJ2-1, with TRBD2 identical over 8 bases. CDR1 is ENHRY and CDR2 is SYGVKD in the germline V gene. Trimming removed 7 bases from V and 8 bases from J; junction bases left unmatched: 16. The CDR3 is made up of 16 amino acids. The CDR3 DNA is TGTGCCATCAAAGGGGCTAGCGGGTGGTCGGTTGATGAGCAGTTCTTC. Translated, it gives CAIKGASGWSVDEQFF.

V and J are TRBV20-1 and TRBJ2-1; tentatively, D is TRBD2 (6 bases). TRBJ2-5 explains the end of the DNA better; the J call may be wrong. The CDR3 spans 15 residues. Per the germline V gene, CDR1 is DFQATT and CDR2 is SNEGSKA (reference sequence). The CDR3 loop is CSARDFRDSQETQYF. The CDR3 coding sequence is TGCAGTGCTAGGGACTTCCGGGACTCGCAAGAGACCCAGTACTTC.

This chain connects TRBV7-9 to TRBJ2-5; a weak D match, TRBD2 (6 bases). V shed 6 bases and J shed 2 bases, with 13 bases lying between them. CDR1 and CDR2 (germline): SEHNR, FQNEAQ (reference sequence). This CDR3 comprises 14 residues. This CDR3 is CASRRLVGQETQYF. The DNA of the CDR3 is TGTGCCAGCAGAAGACTAGTTGGGCAAGAGACCCAGTACTTC.

This clonotype was seen many times. The V call is TRBV6-2 or TRBV6-3, the J call TRBJ2-1; the D is unclear. This CDR3 is 15 amino acids long. V was cut by 4 bases and J by 0 bases, with 10 bases left in between. Germline V CDR1 and CDR2: MNHEY, SVGEGT. The CDR3 DNA reads TGTGCCAGCAGTTTCGACCGTCCCTCCTACAATGAGCAGTTCTTC. It yields the protein CASSFDRPSYNEQFF.

This clonotype has a count of ten or more. The chain couples TRBV27 to TRBJ2-7; weak D call: TRBD1 (6 bases). Germline-derived CDR1 and CDR2 are MNHEY and SMNVEV (reference sequence). There are 14 residues in the CDR3. The germline V and J ends were trimmed by 6 bases and 1 base, with 13 bases remaining between them. The CDR3 loop reads CASSAAGQSYEQYF. CDR3 DNA sequence: TGTGCCAGCAGCGCCGCAGGACAGTCCTACGAGCAGTACTTC.

The table lists this clonotype with a few counts. This may be a read error, as it is one base from a much larger clone. This sequence joins TRBV29-1 and TRBJ2-1, with D perhaps TRBD1 (6 bases). V shed 4 bases and J shed 5 bases, with 15 bases lying between them. Per the germline V gene, CDR1 is SQVTM and CDR2 is ANQGSEA. The CDR3 spans 14 residues. The CDR3, as DNA: TGCAGCGTTGGCTCTCGGACAGCAGACAATGAGCAGTTCTTC. Translation: CSVGSRTADNEQFF.

The gene calls are TRBV3-1 and TRBJ2-1; 10 bases map to TRBD2. The germline V gene encodes CDR1 LGHDT and CDR2 YNNKEL (reference sequence). The CDR3 has 16 amino acids. Trimming at V came to 0 bases and at J to 7 bases, leaving 6 bases not matched to a gene. The CDR3 reads CASSQDLAGVANEQFF. The CDR3 coding sequence is TGTGCCAGCAGCCAAGATCTAGCGGGAGTGGCAAATGAGCAGTTCTTC.

This clonotype was detected a few times. The junction shows a germline mismatch at one end, possibly a read error. The chain links TRBV29-1 to TRBJ2-2, with 7 positions matching TRBD2. From germline, CDR1 is SQVTM and CDR2 ANQGSEA. CDR3 length: 13 amino acids. CDR3 sequence reads: CGVAWAGAGELFF. CDR3 nucleotide sequence: TGCGGCGTTGCGTGGGCGGGAGCCGGGGAGCTGTTTTTT.

This clonotype was counted ten times or more. This chain joins TRBV28 and TRBJ2-7; 8 nucleotides agree with TRBD1. The J segment lost 3 bases and the V segment lost 0 bases, leaving 10 bases of the junction unmatched. The CDR3 is made up of 17 amino acids. In germline, CDR1 is MDHEN, CDR2 SYDVKM. As DNA, the CDR3 is TGTGCCAGCAGTTTATGGGGTGCGCAGGGGGCAGGCTACGAGCAGTACTTC. Its translation: CASSLWGAQGAGYEQYF.

This clonotype was recorded a few times. This may be a read error: a much more frequent sequence differs by one nucleotide. This chain connects TRBV13 to TRBJ2-7; possibly TRBD1 for D (6 bases). The CDR3 spans 15 residues. From germline, CDR1 is PRHDT and CDR2 FYEKMQ (reference sequence). CDR3 in amino acids: CASSLGRDISYEQHF. The CDR3 DNA sequence: TGTGCCAGCAGCTTAGGCAGGGACATATCCTACGAGCAGCACTTC.

This clonotype was seen only a few times. The chain recombines TRBV20-1 with TRBJ2-1; 8 bases match TRBD2. Per germline, CDR1 DFQATT and CDR2 SNEGSKA (reference sequence). The CDR3 runs 14 residues. V trimming: 6 bases; J trimming: 4 bases; junction bases outside the gene matches: 8. The CDR3 coding sequence is TGCAGTGCCCGTACTAGCGGCCCTTACAATGAGCAGTTCTTC. It codes for CSARTSGPYNEQFF.

This clonotype was seen once. This chain connects TRBV2 to TRBJ2-7; TRBD2 aligns across 9 bases. The junction had 13 bases not matched to a gene; V was cut back by 7 bases and J by 3 bases. The germline gives CDR1 SNHLY, CDR2 FYNNEI. The CDR3 is 16 residues long. CDR3 region: CASTKTGAGGRYEQYF. CDR3 sequence (DNA): TGTGCCAGCACCAAAACTGGAGCGGGGGGACGCTACGAGCAGTACTTC.

This clonotype appeared many times. The chain recombines TRBV7-2 with TRBJ2-1, with D perhaps TRBD2 (6 bases). There are 13 residues in the CDR3. CDR1 is SGHTA and CDR2 is FQGNSA in the germline V gene. The germline V and J ends were trimmed by 3 bases and 9 bases, with 12 bases remaining between them. CDR3 sequence reads: CASSLTRLTEQFF. CDR3 DNA sequence: TGTGCCAGCAGCTTGACTAGACTGACTGAGCAGTTCTTC.

This chain uses TRBV20-1 with TRBJ2-2; D is undetermined. Germline V gives CDR1 DFQATT, CDR2 SNEGSKA (reference sequence). The CDR3 length is 11 residues. Trimming shortened V by 4 bases and J by 8 bases, and 8 bases separated the two germline ends. The CDR3 spells CSAIRAGELFF. In DNA form, the CDR3 reads TGCAGTGCTATCCGAGCGGGGGAGCTGTTTTTT.

As regards this clonotype: Given a far larger clone just one base away, this is likely a sequencing read error. CDR3 coding DNA: TGTGCCACCAGTGATCCTCCGGGGAATCGGGAGACCCAGTACTTC. This translates into CATSDPPGNRETQYF. The chain recombines TRBV24-1 with TRBJ2-7; possibly TRBD2 for D (5 bases). The closer fit of TRBJ2-5 to the DNA end suggests the J call may be wrong. Germline assignment: CDR1 KGHDR and CDR2 SFDVKD. This CDR3 has 15 amino acids.

This clonotype occurred many times. The chain has TRBV19 and TRBJ1-1; TRBD1 matches at 11 bases. The CDR3 contains 17 residues. The germline CDR1 and CDR2 sequences are LNHDA and SQIVND (reference sequence). V gave up 5 bases and J gave up 0 bases; unmatched junction bases: 8. As DNA, the CDR3 is TGTGCCAGTAGTGGCCGGACAGGGGGCCTCATGAACACTGAAGCTTTCTTT. As protein: CASSGRTGGLMNTEAFF.

Many counts were recorded for this clonotype. The chain joins TRBV29-1 to TRBJ1-1; the D gene is possibly TRBD1 (6 bases). The CDR3 consists of 12 residues. The V and J ends lost 6 bases and 5 bases respectively, with 13 bases between them. CDR1 SQVTM and CDR2 ANQGSEA come from the germline V gene. CDR3 protein: CSVGGAGTEAFF. The CDR3 bases are TGCAGCGTCGGGGGGGCAGGAACTGAAGCTTTCTTT.